The 21 T cell receptor beta chains presented below share a single source sample, sequenced in a study of blood T cell repertoires in COVID-19. The data were produced by immunoSEQ multiplex PCR, yet TCRdb's version contains in-frame clones alone and is incomplete. Seen here are 300,000 to 350,000 clones, 80% to 90% observed once, and the top ten hold about 6%. Sequenced: peripheral blood. These receptor sequences come from a woman between 50 and 59 years old with COVID-19, enrolled during active disease.

J is TRBJ2-1 and V is TRBV27, with a possible D match to TRBD1 (6 bases). Germline CDR1 reads MNHEY; CDR2 reads SMNVEV (reference sequence). The CDR3 is 13 amino acids. Trimming left V 6 bases short and J 7 bases short, with 13 bases between. CDR3: CASSKQGWNEQFF. Here the CDR3 DNA reads TGTGCCAGCAGCAAACAGGGTTGGAATGAGCAGTTCTTC.

This rearrangement joins TRBV3-1 (or the pseudogene TRBV3-2) to TRBJ2-5; 10 nucleotides line up with TRBD2. The CDR3 spans 17 residues. Germline V gene data show CDR1 as LGHDT and CDR2 as YNNKEL (reference sequence). Unmatched junction bases numbered 7, after V lost 1 base and J lost 2 bases. CDR3 sequence (DNA): TGTGCCAGCAGCCAAGCCCCTGGACTAGCGGAACAAGAGACCCAGTACTTC. It is translated as CASSQAPGLAEQETQYF.

Here the CDR3 reads CASSSTSGTYNEQFF. DNA for the CDR3: TGTGCCAGCAGCTCTACTAGCGGTACCTACAATGAGCAGTTCTTC. The chain has TRBV7-2 and TRBJ2-1; 8 bases map to TRBD2. Germline loops: CDR1 SGHTA, CDR2 FQGNSA. The CDR3 runs to 15 residues. The J segment lost 2 bases and the V segment lost 4 bases, leaving 4 bases of the junction unmatched.

This clone is a singleton in its sample. The rearrangement uses TRBV19 and TRBJ2-3, with 10 positions matching TRBD2. This CDR3 contains 18 residues. Trimming took 5 bases from V and 1 from J; bases not matched to a gene: 12. The germline V gene encodes CDR1 LNHDA and CDR2 SQIVND (reference sequence). CDR3 protein: CASSPNRAGGLGTDTQYF. The CDR3 region has the DNA TGTGCCAGTAGTCCCAATCGAGCGGGAGGGCTGGGCACAGATACGCAGTATTTT. Combining the CDR3 with reference TRBV19 and TRBJ2-3 gives the whole variable domain DGGITQSPKYLFRKEGQNVTLSCEQNLNHDAMYWYRQDPGQGLRLIYYSQIVNDFQKGDIAEGYSVSREKKESFPLTVTSAQKNPTAFYLCASSPNRAGGLGTDTQYFGPGTRLTVL.

The chain employs TRBV7-2 and TRBJ1-1; D is unresolved. Germline CDR1 reads SGHTA; CDR2 reads FQGNSA. V was cut by 3 bases and J by 5 bases, with 13 bases left in between. This CDR3 contains 14 residues. The CDR3 sequence is CASSFTPGGTEAFF. The CDR3 nucleotides read TGTGCCAGCAGCTTCACCCCGGGAGGAACTGAAGCTTTCTTT.

This chain connects TRBV5-6 to TRBJ2-5, with 10 nucleotides matching TRBD1. Per germline, CDR1 SGHDT and CDR2 YYEEEE. V trimming: 2 bases; J trimming: 2 bases; junction bases outside the gene matches: 3. The CDR3 covers 15 residues. The CDR3 loop reads CASSLPGQGQETQYF. The CDR3 bases are TGTGCCAGCAGCTTACCGGGACAGGGGCAAGAGACCCAGTACTTC. Looking up the rest from reference TRBV5-6 and TRBJ2-5 gives the full variable domain: DAGVTQSPTHLIKTRGQQVTLRCSPKSGHDTVSWYQQALGQGPQFIFQYYEEEERQRGNFPDRFSGHQFPNYSSELNVNALLLGDSALYLCASSLPGQGQETQYFGPGTRLLVL.

This rearrangement joins TRBV29-1 to TRBJ2-5, with TRBD1 matching 7 bases. The CDR3 extends over 12 amino acids. V shed 5 bases, J shed 4 bases, and the junction held 4 bases outside the gene matches. Germline loops: CDR1 SQVTM, CDR2 ANQGSEA. The CDR3 here is CSVRGHLETQYF. CDR3 sequence (DNA): TGCAGCGTTAGGGGGCATCTAGAGACCCAGTACTTC.

CDR3 nucleotide sequence: TGTGCCAGCAGACAGGATGATAATCAGCCCCAGCATTTT. The encoded protein is CASRQDDNQPQHF. The chain combines TRBV27 with TRBJ1-5; D is possibly TRBD1 (5 bases). The CDR3 extends over 13 amino acids. Germline V gene data show CDR1 as MNHEY and CDR2 as SMNVEV (reference sequence). Trimming shortened V by 6 bases and J by 4 bases, and 10 bases separated the two germline ends.

The chain couples TRBV7-9 to TRBJ2-1; TRBD1 agrees at 9 bases. J lost 2 bases, V lost 1 base, and 0 bases had no gene match. Germline assignment: CDR1 SEHNR and CDR2 FQNEAQ (reference sequence). This CDR3 is built from 15 residues. The CDR3 coding sequence is TGTGCCAGCAGCTTAGGACAGGGGGCCTACAATGAGCAGTTCTTC. Translation gives CASSLGQGAYNEQFF. Filled out from reference TRBV7-9 and TRBJ2-1, the complete variable domain reads DTGVSQNPRHKITKRGQNVTFRCDPISEHNRLYWYRQTLGQGPEFLTYFQNEAQLEKSRLLSDRFSAERPKGSFSTLEIQRTEQGDSAMYLCASSLGQGAYNEQFFGPGTRLTVL.

CDR3 amino acids: CASSQTNRNSPLHF. The CDR3 DNA follows: TGTGCCAGCAGTCAGACGAACAGGAATTCACCCCTCCACTTT. The chain uses TRBV6-6 and TRBJ1-6; perhaps TRBD1 as D (5 bases). This CDR3 has 14 amino acids. Between the trimmed V and J ends, which lost 5 bases and 7 bases, there was a span of 12 bases. Germline-derived CDR1 and CDR2 are MNHNY and SVGAGI (reference sequence).

This clone was seen more than once but under ten times. The CDR3 loop is CASSLALAGGTRSRNEQFF. CDR3 nucleotide sequence: TGTGCCAGCAGCTTAGCGTTAGCGGGGGGAACAAGGTCTAGAAATGAGCAGTTCTTC. The V and J genes are TRBV11-2 and TRBJ2-1; 10 positions match TRBD2. With 1 base clipped from V and 7 bases from J, the junction kept 16 bases outside the gene matches. The CDR3 spans 19 residues. Germline loops: CDR1 SGHAT, CDR2 FQNNGV.

The chain links TRBV30 to TRBJ1-2; 9 positions match TRBD1. V gave up 4 bases and J gave up 8 bases; unmatched junction bases: 17. This CDR3 contains 16 residues. Germline V gene sequence: CDR1 GTSNPN, CDR2 SVGIG (reference sequence). CDR3 in DNA: TGTGCCTGGACCGCTCCCAGGGGACAGGGACTCGTCGGCTACACCTTC. As protein: CAWTAPRGQGLVGYTF.

The V call is TRBV7-6, the J call TRBJ2-2; maybe TRBD2 (6 bases). V lost 5 bases, J lost 6 bases, and 16 bases lay in between. Germline CDR1 is SGHVS and CDR2 is FNYEAQ. The CDR3 covers 15 residues. The CDR3 nucleotides are TGTGCCAGCAGCAGGAGGAGGGGAACCCCCGGGGAGCTGTTTTTT. It is translated as CASSRRRGTPGELFF.

The genes are TRBV18 and TRBJ2-2; TRBD1 aligns across 9 bases. Germline V gene lookup returns CDR1 KGHSH and CDR2 LQKENI. This CDR3 has 16 residues. V lost 3 bases, J lost 4 bases, and 6 bases stayed unmatched. As DNA, the CDR3 is TGTGCCAGCTCACCGGCGGGACAGGGTAGCACCGGGGAGCTGTTTTTT. Translation: CASSPAGQGSTGELFF.

The chain is built from TRBV14 and TRBJ2-7, with 8 bases fitting TRBD1. J gave up 3 bases and V 3 bases, and 1 base lay outside the gene matches. The CDR3 totals 13 residues. CDR1 is SGHDN, CDR2 FVKESK, per germline. The CDR3 DNA follows: TGTGCCAGCAGCCACAGGGGGCTCTACGAGCAGTACTTC. Its translation: CASSHRGLYEQYF. The variable domain in full, with the rest retrieved from reference TRBV14 and TRBJ2-7, is EAGVTQFPSHSVIEKGQTVTLRCDPISGHDNLYWYRRVMGKEIKFLLHFVKESKQDESGMPNNRFLAERTGGTYSTLKVQPAELEDSGVYFCASSHRGLYEQYFGPGTRLTVT.

V and J are TRBV18 and TRBJ2-1; D is unresolved. Germline V gene sequence: CDR1 KGHSH, CDR2 LQKENI. This CDR3 is built from 14 residues. V lost 3 bases, J lost 7 bases, and 13 bases lay in between. The CDR3 nucleotides are TGTGCCAGCTCACCCGCGAGTAAGGAGAATGAGCAGTTCTTC. Encoded protein: CASSPASKENEQFF.

CDR3 nucleotide sequence: TGTGCCAGCAGCGTGGGAGAACTACAGGGCGGCGGGGAGCTGTTTTTT. It translates to CASSVGELQGGGELFF. The chain is built from TRBV5-4 and TRBJ2-2; D is possibly TRBD1 (6 bases). This CDR3 is 16 amino acids long. V was pared by 4 bases and J by 7 bases, with 20 bases between. Per germline, CDR1 SGHNT and CDR2 YYREEE (reference sequence).

The chain employs TRBV4-1 and TRBJ2-1, with 8 positions matching TRBD2. The ends lost 7 bases at V and 8 bases at J; junction bases unmatched: 13. The CDR3 is 15 amino acids. Germline V CDR1 and CDR2: MGHRA, YSYEKL. The CDR3, as DNA: TGCGCCAGCAATGGACGGGAGGGATCAATTCATGAGCAGTTCTTC. This encodes CASNGREGSIHEQFF.

The chain carries TRBV11-3 and TRBJ2-1, with no clear D. V was shortened by 5 bases and J by 4 bases, with 15 bases between the two germline ends. Looked up from germline, CDR1 is SGHNT and CDR2 is YENEEA. The CDR3 consists of 15 residues. The CDR3 loop is CASSGIAISYNEQFF. CDR3 nucleotides: TGTGCCAGCAGCGGTATAGCAATCTCTTACAATGAGCAGTTCTTC.

V is TRBV3-1 (or the pseudogene TRBV3-2) and J is TRBJ1-5; D perhaps matches TRBD1 (6 bases). The ends were cut back, 0 bases at V and 7 bases at J, with 13 bases in the middle. CDR3 size: 15 residues. Germline CDR1 and CDR2: LGHDT and YNNKEL (reference sequence). CDR3 in DNA: TGTGCCAGCAGCCAAGATACAGGGTTGCGACAGCCCCAGCATTTT. Its translation: CASSQDTGLRQPQHF.

The gene calls are TRBV15 and TRBJ2-3; 11 bases are a match to TRBD2. The CDR3 runs 17 residues. Germline V lookup: CDR1 LNHNV, CDR2 YYDKDF (reference sequence). With V trimmed by 0 bases and J by 0 bases, 2 bases remained unmatched. For the CDR3, the DNA is TGTGCCACCAGCAGAGAAGGGACTAGCGGAAGCACAGATACGCAGTATTTT. Its protein is CATSREGTSGSTDTQYF.